These T cell receptor beta chains were read from a single sample in a study of T cells in Graves' hyperthyroidism and ophthalmopathy. TCRdb called the multiplex PCR reads again in MiXCR, with one record for every CDR3 protein. The sample includes 500,000 to 800,000 distinct CDR3 sequences, around 15% of them seen just once. The sample consisted of blood. Source of these receptors: a woman aged 45-65 years with Graves' ophthalmopathy. The CDR3 runs from the conserved cysteine through the conserved F or W. Each record gives: clone size, D gene, V gene, J gene, CDR3 protein, CDR3 DNA. D genes are given only for firm matches. Clone size, where shown, is once, few, many, or a class for clones that have expanded.

-	TRBD2	TRBV20-1	TRBJ2-3	CSARGGLAGSTDTQYF	TGCAGTGCTAGAGGCGGACTAGCGGGGAGCACAGATACGCAGTATTTT
many	TRBD1	TRBV6-4	TRBJ1-1	CASSVTGGDTEAFF	TGTGCCAGCAGCGTCACAGGGGGGGACACTGAAGCTTTCTTT
many	TRBD2	TRBV4-1	TRBJ2-7	CASSQAGRGSYEQYF	TGCGCCAGCAGCCAAGCGGGGAGGGGATCCTACGAGCAGTACTTC
many	-	TRBV7-3	TRBJ2-1	CASSSTVHNEQFF	TGTGCCAGCAGCTCGACGGTACACAATGAGCAGTTCTTC
few	TRBD1	TRBV7-6	TRBJ1-1	CASSPIRGDRQNTEAFF	TGTGCCAGCAGCCCCATAAGGGGGGACAGACAGAACACTGAAGCTTTCTTT
many	TRBD1	TRBV28	TRBJ2-7	CASSQTGTVTYEQYF	TGTGCCAGCAGTCAAACCGGGACAGTTACCTACGAGCAGTACTTC
few	-	TRBV20-1	TRBJ2-5	CSARPDSYQETQYF	TGCAGTGCTAGACCTGATAGCTACCAAGAGACCCAGTACTTC
many	TRBD1	TRBV28	TRBJ2-5	CASSFNRGQGRETQYF	TGTGCCAGCAGTTTCAACCGCGGACAGGGTCGGGAGACCCAGTACTTC
many	-	TRBV13	TRBJ1-4	CASSLSSTVEKLFF	TGTGCCAGCAGCTTGTCCTCGACAGTTGAAAAACTGTTTTTT
few	-	TRBV6-6	TRBJ2-3	CASSYTSETTDTQYF	TGTGCCAGCAGTTACACGAGCGAGACCACAGATACGCAGTATTTT